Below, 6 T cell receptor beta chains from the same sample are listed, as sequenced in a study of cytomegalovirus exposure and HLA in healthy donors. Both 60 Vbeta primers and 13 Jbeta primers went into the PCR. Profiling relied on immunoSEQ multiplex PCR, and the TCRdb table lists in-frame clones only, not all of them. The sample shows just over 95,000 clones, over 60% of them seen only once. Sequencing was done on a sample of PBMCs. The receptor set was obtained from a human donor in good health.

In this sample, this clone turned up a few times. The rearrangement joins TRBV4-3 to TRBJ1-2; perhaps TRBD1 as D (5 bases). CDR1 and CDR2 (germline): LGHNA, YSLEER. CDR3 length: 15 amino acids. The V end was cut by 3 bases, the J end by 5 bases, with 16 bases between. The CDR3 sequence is CASSQAHKGAYGYTF. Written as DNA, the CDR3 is TGCGCCAGCAGCCAGGCGCATAAAGGGGCGTATGGCTACACCTTC.

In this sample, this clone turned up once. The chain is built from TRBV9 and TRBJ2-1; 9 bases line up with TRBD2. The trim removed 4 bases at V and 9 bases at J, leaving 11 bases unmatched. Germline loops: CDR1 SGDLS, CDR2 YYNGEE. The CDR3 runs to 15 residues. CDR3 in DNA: TGTGCCAGCAGCCCCATACTAGCGGGTGGTGGTGAGCAGTTCTTC. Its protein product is CASSPILAGGGEQFF.

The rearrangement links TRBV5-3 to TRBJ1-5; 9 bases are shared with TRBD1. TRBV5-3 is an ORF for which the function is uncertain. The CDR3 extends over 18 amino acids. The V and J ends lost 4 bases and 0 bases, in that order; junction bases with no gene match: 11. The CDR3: CARSPGGTGKYSNQPQHF. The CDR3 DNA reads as TGTGCCAGAAGCCCGGGAGGGACAGGGAAATATAGCAATCAGCCCCAGCATTTT.

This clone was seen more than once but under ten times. The CDR3 loop is CASSLVQIVMVGELFF. The CDR3 bases are TGTGCCAGCAGCTTAGTTCAGATTGTGATGGTCGGGGAGCTGTTTTTT. The gene calls are TRBV7-9 and TRBJ2-2; D remains ambiguous. This CDR3 has 16 residues. CDR1 is SEHNR and CDR2 is FQNEAQ in the germline V gene (reference sequence). Between the trimmed V and J ends, which lost 1 base and 7 bases, there was a span of 16 bases.

This chain's CDR3 is CASSLSGWVPYEQYF. The CDR3 DNA reads as TGTGCCAGCAGTTTAAGCGGTTGGGTTCCCTACGAGCAGTACTTC. The gene calls are TRBV27 and TRBJ2-7; a possible D gene is TRBD2 (5 bases). V was shortened by 2 bases and J by 2 bases, with 13 bases between the two germline ends. The V gene's germline CDR1 is MNHEY and CDR2 SMNVEV (reference sequence). The CDR3 spans 15 residues.

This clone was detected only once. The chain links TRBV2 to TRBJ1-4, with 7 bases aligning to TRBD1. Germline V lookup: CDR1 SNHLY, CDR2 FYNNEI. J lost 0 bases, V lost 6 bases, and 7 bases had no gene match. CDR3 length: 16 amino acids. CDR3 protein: CASRNGQVATNEKLFF. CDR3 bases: TGTGCCAGCAGAAACGGACAGGTCGCAACTAATGAAAAACTGTTTTTT.